The entry that follows covers one T cell receptor (beta chain) sequence. This sample is drawn from a study of blood T cell repertoires in COVID-19. Whole-study context: The United States, Italy and Spain were the sources of the acute and convalescent COVID-19 samples. Sources were T cells, B-cell-depleted T cells, or PBMCs; the material itself was cDNA or gDNA.

TCRdb keeps only in-frame clones here, not all; method: immunoSEQ multiplex PCR. Among about 120,000 clones, 87% were seen once, and the ten largest hold roughly 2.2%. J was trimmed by 2 bases and V by 4 bases; bases with no gene match: 5. Germline-derived CDR1 and CDR2 are SGHTS and YDEGEE. The CDR3 has 14 residues. The sample comprised peripheral blood. The chain links TRBV5-8 to TRBJ1-1, with 7 bases that match TRBD1. This receptor was obtained from a woman aged 45 to 65 with acute or convalescent COVID-19. CDR3: CASSRDRVNTEAFF. DNA for the CDR3: TGTGCCAGCAGCCGAGACAGGGTTAACACTGAAGCTTTCTTT.